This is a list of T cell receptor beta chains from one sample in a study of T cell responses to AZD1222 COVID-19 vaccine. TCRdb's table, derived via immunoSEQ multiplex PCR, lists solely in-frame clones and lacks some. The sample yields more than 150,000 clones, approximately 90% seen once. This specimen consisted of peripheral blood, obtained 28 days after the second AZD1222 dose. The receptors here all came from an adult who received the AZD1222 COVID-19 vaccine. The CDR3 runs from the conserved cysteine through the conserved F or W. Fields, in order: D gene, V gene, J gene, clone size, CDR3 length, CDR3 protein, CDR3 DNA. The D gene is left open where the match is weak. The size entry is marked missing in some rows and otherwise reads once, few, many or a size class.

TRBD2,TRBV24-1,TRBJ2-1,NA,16,CATSERLAGGPVEQFF,TGTGCCACCAGTGAAAGACTAGCGGGAGGGCCGGTTGAGCAGTTCTTC
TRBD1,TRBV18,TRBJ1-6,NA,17,CASSSRGTGDLNSPLHF,TGTGCCAGCTCATCACGGGGGACAGGGGACTTAAATTCACCCCTCCACTTT
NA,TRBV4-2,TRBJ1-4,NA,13,CASSQDRDEKLFF,TGTGCCAGCAGCCAAGATCGCGATGAAAAACTGTTTTTT
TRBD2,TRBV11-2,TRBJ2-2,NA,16,CASRVSLAGLTGELFF,TGTGCCAGCAGGGTCAGTCTAGCGGGGTTAACCGGGGAGCTGTTTTTT
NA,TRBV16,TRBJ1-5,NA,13,CASSLPGEQPQHF,TGTGCCAGCAGCCTACCAGGGGAGCAGCCCCAGCATTTT
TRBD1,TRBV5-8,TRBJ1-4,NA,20,CASSGFARDRGDRGNEKLFF,TGTGCCAGCAGCGGTTTCGCCCGGGACAGGGGCGACCGGGGGAATGAAAAACTGTTTTTT
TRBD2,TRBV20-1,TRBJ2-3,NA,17,CSARGASGGPSTDTQYF,TGCAGTGCTCGTGGGGCTAGCGGGGGGCCGAGCACAGATACGCAGTATTTT
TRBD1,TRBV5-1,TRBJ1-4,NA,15,CASSESGTGGEKLFF,TGCGCCAGCAGCGAATCCGGGACAGGGGGTGAAAAACTGTTTTTT
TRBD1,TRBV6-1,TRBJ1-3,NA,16,CASSEAEGARGNTIYF,TGTGCCAGCAGTGAAGCGGAGGGGGCGCGAGGAAACACCATATATTTT
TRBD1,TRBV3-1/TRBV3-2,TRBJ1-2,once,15,CASRTAKGAKSGYTF,TGTGCCAGCAGGACCGCCAAGGGGGCTAAGAGCGGCTACACCTTC
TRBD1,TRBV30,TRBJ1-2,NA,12,CAWGNRGPGYTF,TGTGCCTGGGGAAATAGGGGGCCGGGCTACACCTTC
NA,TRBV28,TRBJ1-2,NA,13,CASSLERPYGYTF,TGTGCCAGCAGTTTAGAACGGCCGTATGGCTACACCTTC
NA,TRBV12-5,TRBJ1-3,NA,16,CASGSRDLRRRNTIYF,TGTGCTAGTGGTTCCCGGGACCTTAGGAGAAGAAACACCATATATTTT
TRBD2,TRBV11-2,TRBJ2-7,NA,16,CASSLVLAGASYEQYF,TGTGCCAGCAGCTTAGTTCTAGCGGGGGCCTCCTACGAGCAGTACTTC
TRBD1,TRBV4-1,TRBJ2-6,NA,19,CASSQRDSSASAGANVLTF,TGCGCCAGCAGCCAGAGGGACAGTAGCGCTTCCGCTGGGGCCAACGTCCTGACTTTC
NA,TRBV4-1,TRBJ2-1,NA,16,CASSQNHRVLVNEQFF,TGCGCCAGCAGCCAGAATCACAGGGTGCTCGTCAATGAGCAGTTCTTC
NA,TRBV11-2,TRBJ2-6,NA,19,CASSLVRRQRFSGANVLTF,TGTGCCAGCAGCTTAGTTCGGCGGCAGCGATTCTCTGGGGCCAACGTCCTGACTTTC
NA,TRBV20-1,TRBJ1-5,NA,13,CSASRDSNQPQHF,TGCAGTGCTAGTCGCGATAGCAATCAGCCCCAGCATTTT
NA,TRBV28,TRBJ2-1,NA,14,CASSSGTFYNEQFF,TGTGCCAGCAGTTCCGGGACGTTCTACAATGAGCAGTTCTTC
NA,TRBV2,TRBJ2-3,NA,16,CASSEGQALFTDTQYF,TGTGCCAGCAGTGAAGGGCAGGCCCTCTTCACAGATACGCAGTATTTT
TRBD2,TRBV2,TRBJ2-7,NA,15,CASSVSSGGAVEQYF,TGTGCCAGCAGTGTCTCTAGCGGGGGGGCCGTCGAGCAGTACTTC
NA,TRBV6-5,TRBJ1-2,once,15,CASSYSSGGGDGYTF,TGTGCCAGCAGTTACTCTTCGGGTGGTGGGGATGGCTACACCTTC
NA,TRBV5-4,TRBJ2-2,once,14,CASSLDLGAGELFF,TGTGCCAGCAGCTTGGATCTAGGGGCCGGGGAGCTGTTTTTT
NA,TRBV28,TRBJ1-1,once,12,CASSRGGTEAFF,TGTGCCAGCAGTAGGGGAGGCACTGAAGCTTTCTTT
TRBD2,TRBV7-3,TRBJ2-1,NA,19,CASSSRDGRTSGHHNEQFF,TGTGCCAGCAGCTCCCGGGACGGGCGGACTAGCGGACACCACAATGAGCAGTTCTTC
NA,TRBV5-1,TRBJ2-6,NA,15,CASSTALSGANVLTF,TGCGCCAGCAGCACAGCCTTATCTGGGGCCAACGTCCTGACTTTC
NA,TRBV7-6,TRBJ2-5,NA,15,CASSLATGLQETQYF,TGTGCCAGCAGCTTAGCGACGGGACTCCAAGAGACCCAGTACTTC